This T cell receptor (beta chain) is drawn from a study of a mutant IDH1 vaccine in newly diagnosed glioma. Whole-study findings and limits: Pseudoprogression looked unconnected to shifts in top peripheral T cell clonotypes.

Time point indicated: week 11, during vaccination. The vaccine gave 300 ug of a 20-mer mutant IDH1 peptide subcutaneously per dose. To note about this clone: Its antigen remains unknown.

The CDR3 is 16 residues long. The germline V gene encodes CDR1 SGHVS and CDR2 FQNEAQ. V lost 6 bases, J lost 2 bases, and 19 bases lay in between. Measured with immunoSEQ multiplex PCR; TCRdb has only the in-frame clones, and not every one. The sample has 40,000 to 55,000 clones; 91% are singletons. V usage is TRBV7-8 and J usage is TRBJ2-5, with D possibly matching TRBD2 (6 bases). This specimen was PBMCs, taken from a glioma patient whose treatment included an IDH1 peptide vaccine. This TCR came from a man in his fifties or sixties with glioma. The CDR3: CASRSGTLRGQETQYF. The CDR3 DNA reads TGTGCCAGCAGATCCGGGACTCTTCGGGGGCAAGAGACCCAGTACTTC.